Following are 24 T cell receptor beta chains from one sample sequenced in a study of T cell clonotyping in hematopoietic cell transplantation. The data were produced by immunoSEQ multiplex PCR, yet TCRdb's version contains in-frame clones alone and is incomplete. The sample includes 25,000 to 35,000 clones, roughly 71% seen only once; the top ten take roughly 6%. Time point given: recipient sample about 28 days before transplant, after cytoreduction. Specimen: peripheral blood mononuclear cells, collected before stem cell transplant. The receptors shown here come from a man aged 45-60 years with myelodysplastic syndrome. Some clones in this sample may be carry-over from other donors' samples.

The chain recombines TRBV5-6 with TRBJ2-7, with D perhaps matching TRBD2 (6 bases). The V gene lost 0 bases and the J gene lost 3 bases, with 13 bases spanning the gap. CDR3 length: 15 residues. The germline V gene encodes CDR1 SGHDT and CDR2 YYEEEE. The CDR3 DNA reads TGTGCCAGCAGCTTGGGGCGCGGGGCCGGCTACGAGCAGTACTTC. Translation gives CASSLGRGAGYEQYF.

This clone appeared a few times. The V gene is TRBV7-6, the J gene TRBJ2-1; a weak D match, TRBD1 (5 bases). Trimming stripped 6 bases from V and 2 bases from J, with 11 bases between. The CDR3 covers 14 residues. Germline V gives CDR1 SGHVS, CDR2 FNYEAQ. CDR3 amino acids: CASSPWGPYNEQFF. CDR3 bases: TGTGCCAGCAGTCCCTGGGGCCCCTACAATGAGCAGTTCTTC.

The chain joins TRBV6-5 to TRBJ1-1; D is perhaps TRBD1 (5 bases). Trimming removed 2 bases at V and 0 bases at J, with 7 bases between. Germline CDR1 and CDR2: MNHEY and SVGAGI. The length of the CDR3 is 14 residues. The CDR3, as DNA: TGTGCCAGCAGTTACCAGGGTTTGAACACTGAAGCTTTCTTT. Protein product: CASSYQGLNTEAFF.

V gene TRBV29-1 combines with J gene TRBJ1-4; TRBD1 aligns across 8 bases. The CDR3 has 14 amino acids. Unmatched junction bases numbered 11, after V lost 7 bases and J lost 7 bases. Per germline, CDR1 SQVTM and CDR2 ANQGSEA. This CDR3 is CSAGQGDRREKLFF. Written as DNA, the CDR3 is TGCAGCGCCGGTCAGGGGGACAGGCGTGAAAAACTGTTTTTT.

This clone was observed a handful of times. This chain's CDR3 is CASSPRGGNTGELFF. The CDR3 nucleotides read TGTGCCAGCAGCCCAAGGGGGGGGAACACCGGGGAGCTGTTTTTT. This rearrangement joins TRBV11-3 to TRBJ2-2, with D perhaps matching TRBD2 (7 bases). The V end lost 5 bases, the J end lost 1 base, and 11 bases lay between the germline ends. Germline CDR1 reads SGHNT; CDR2 reads YENEEA. The CDR3 has 15 residues.

V is TRBV25-1 and J is TRBJ2-7; a possible D gene is TRBD2 (6 bases). The CDR3 totals 14 residues. The germline CDR1 and CDR2 sequences are MGHDK and SYGVNS. Trimming took off 4 bases at V and 0 bases at J, with 10 bases between the two ends. The CDR3 is CASSVAGYSYEQYF. Here the CDR3 DNA reads TGTGCCAGCAGTGTTGCGGGATACTCCTACGAGCAGTACTTC.

The CDR3 region is CASSDAAGNNQPQHF. For the CDR3, the DNA is TGTGCCAGCAGTGATGCGGCAGGGAACAATCAGCCCCAGCATTTT. This sequence joins TRBV6-1 and TRBJ1-5, with D possibly being TRBD1 (5 bases). V gave up 3 bases and J gave up 3 bases, with 12 bases separating them. Germline V gene lookup returns CDR1 MNHNS and CDR2 SASEGT. The CDR3 length is 15 residues.

The chain recombines TRBV6-6 with TRBJ2-1; D call uncertain. Germline assignment: CDR1 MNHNY and CDR2 SVGAGI (reference sequence). The CDR3 runs to 11 residues. Trimming took off 7 bases at V and 6 bases at J, with 7 bases between the two ends. CDR3 protein: CASKVVNEQFF. The CDR3 nucleotides are TGTGCCAGCAAGGTGGTCAATGAGCAGTTCTTC.

The chain carries TRBV5-8 and TRBJ1-3; D is undetermined. V was pared by 4 bases and J by 7 bases, with 18 bases between. CDR1 is SGHTS and CDR2 is YDEGEE in the germline V gene. This CDR3 is built from 15 residues. CDR3 sequence reads: CASSERTGVGNTIYF. The DNA of the CDR3 is TGTGCCAGCAGCGAAAGAACGGGAGTTGGGAACACCATATATTTT.

This sequence joins TRBV30 and TRBJ2-1, with 11 positions matching TRBD2. V shed 0 bases, J shed 11 bases, and the junction held 6 bases outside the gene matches. There are 14 residues in the CDR3. Per germline, CDR1 GTSNPN and CDR2 SVGIG (reference sequence). The CDR3 is CAWSVLLAGGQQFF. The CDR3, as DNA: TGTGCCTGGAGTGTACTGTTAGCGGGAGGGCAGCAGTTCTTC.

The chain employs TRBV6-5 and TRBJ2-7; tentatively, D is TRBD1 or TRBD2 (5 bases each). The CDR3 is made up of 15 amino acids. Germline CDR1 reads MNHEY; CDR2 reads SVGAGI. V lost 2 bases and J 5 bases, leaving 16 bases between the germline ends. The CDR3 DNA reads as TGTGCCAGCAGTTACGCCCGGACCCGAGGGGACGAGCAGTACTTC. This translates into CASSYARTRGDEQYF.

The chain couples TRBV28 to TRBJ2-7, with D uncertain. The germline V gene encodes CDR1 MDHEN and CDR2 SYDVKM. V lost 2 bases and J 6 bases, leaving 5 bases between the germline ends. The CDR3 runs to 11 residues. The CDR3 DNA reads as TGTGCCAGCAGTTTAAATCTCGAGCAGTACTTC. Its protein is CASSLNLEQYF.

The chain uses TRBV4-1 and TRBJ1-5, with 10 nucleotides matching TRBD1. J lost 7 bases, V lost 4 bases, and 10 bases had no gene match. The CDR3 extends over 16 amino acids. Germline CDR1 reads MGHRA; CDR2 reads YSYEKL. The CDR3 DNA follows: TGCGCCAGCAGCCCCCCAGCCGGGACAGGGGTCCAGCCCCAGCATTTT. Protein sequence: CASSPPAGTGVQPQHF.

This chain links TRBV11-2 with TRBJ2-1; 7 bases agree with TRBD1. Germline V gene lookup returns CDR1 SGHAT and CDR2 FQNNGV. The V segment lost 5 bases and the J segment 2 bases; nucleotides outside the gene matches: 9. The CDR3 has 16 amino acids. The CDR3 DNA reads TGTGCCAGCAGCGATCCAGGGGGTCCTACCTACAATGAGCAGTTCTTC. This translates into CASSDPGGPTYNEQFF.

The chain uses TRBV6-6 and TRBJ1-5, with D possibly being TRBD1 (6 bases). Germline values: CDR1 MNHNY, CDR2 SVGAGI (reference sequence). Trimming pared 6 bases from V and 1 base from J, leaving 10 bases between. The CDR3 runs to 14 residues. CDR3 DNA: TGTGCCAGCAGCACCGACAGGAGCAATCAGCCCCAGCATTTT. The encoded protein is CASSTDRSNQPQHF.

This clone was recorded once. Here the CDR3 reads CSVGIGSNNEKLFF. In DNA, the CDR3 is TGCAGCGTTGGAATTGGATCGAATAATGAAAAACTGTTTTTT. The chain carries TRBV29-1 and TRBJ1-4; D not certain. Trimming cost V 4 bases and J 4 bases, with 13 bases left between them. The CDR3 is 14 residues long. Germline CDR1 is SQVTM and CDR2 is ANQGSEA.

There are a few counts of this clone. The V and J genes are TRBV28 and TRBJ1-2, with D hard to call. Germline V gene lookup returns CDR1 MDHEN and CDR2 SYDVKM. V gave up 5 bases and J gave up 1 base, with 5 bases separating them. The CDR3 length is 12 residues. The CDR3 sequence: CASSRGNYGYTF. The CDR3 region has the DNA TGTGCCAGCAGTCGGGGTAACTATGGCTACACCTTC.

The chain combines TRBV14 with TRBJ2-7, with D hard to call. V was trimmed by 1 base and J by 3 bases, leaving 1 base between them. The germline V gene has CDR1 SGHDN and CDR2 FVKESK. The CDR3 runs to 11 residues. The CDR3 loop reads CASSQGYEQYF. For the CDR3, the DNA is TGTGCCAGCAGCCAAGGCTACGAGCAGTACTTC.

This CDR3 is CASSRGQADYGYTF. The DNA for the CDR3 is TGTGCCAGCAGCAGAGGACAAGCCGACTATGGCTACACCTTC. The gene calls are TRBV5-4 and TRBJ1-2, with D possibly being TRBD1 (5 bases). CDR3 size: 14 residues. The ends were cut back, 4 bases at V and 3 bases at J, with 13 bases in the middle. Germline CDR1 is SGHNT and CDR2 is YYREEE (reference sequence).

The CDR3 sequence: CSVEPAWGAGGPYEQYF. The DNA for the CDR3 is TGCAGCGTTGAACCGGCATGGGGAGCGGGAGGGCCTTACGAGCAGTACTTC. This rearrangement joins TRBV29-1 to TRBJ2-7; 10 nucleotides agree with TRBD2. The length of the CDR3 is 17 residues. J was trimmed by 4 bases and V by 2 bases; bases with no gene match: 14. The germline gives CDR1 SQVTM, CDR2 ANQGSEA.

This chain links TRBV7-9 with TRBJ2-5; 11 nucleotides align to TRBD1. Unmatched junction bases numbered 7, after V lost 5 bases and J lost 5 bases. The CDR3 consists of 15 residues. Looked up from germline, CDR1 is SEHNR and CDR2 is FQNEAQ (reference sequence). The CDR3 loop is CASSPGTGGPETQYF. The CDR3 DNA reads as TGTGCCAGCAGCCCCGGGACAGGGGGTCCGGAGACCCAGTACTTC.

The J gene is TRBJ1-4, the V gene TRBV29-1; D is perhaps TRBD1 (5 bases). Germline V lookup: CDR1 SQVTM, CDR2 ANQGSEA. The CDR3 spans 14 residues. V lost 6 bases and J 2 bases, leaving 13 bases between the germline ends. The DNA of the CDR3 is TGCAGCGTCGGCCGGGACGGCACTAATGAAAAACTGTTTTTT. This codes for CSVGRDGTNEKLFF.

This chain uses TRBV2 with TRBJ1-4; 10 nucleotides line up with TRBD1. Germline values: CDR1 SNHLY, CDR2 FYNNEI. The trim removed 6 bases at V and 8 bases at J, leaving 21 bases unmatched. This CDR3 region has 19 residues. DNA of the CDR3: TGTGCCAGCAGCGACGGGGACAGGGGAAAGCGCGGGACTCCGGAAAAACTGTTTTTT. Its protein product is CASSDGDRGKRGTPEKLFF.

This chain uses TRBV4-3 with TRBJ2-7; D gene ambiguous. CDR1 and CDR2 from the germline V gene are LGHNA and YSLEER. The CDR3 length is 16 residues. V lost 0 bases to trimming and J lost 0 bases, with 12 bases between them. This CDR3 reads CASSQEYPDTSYEQYF. For the CDR3, the DNA is TGCGCCAGCAGCCAAGAATATCCAGACACCTCCTACGAGCAGTACTTC.